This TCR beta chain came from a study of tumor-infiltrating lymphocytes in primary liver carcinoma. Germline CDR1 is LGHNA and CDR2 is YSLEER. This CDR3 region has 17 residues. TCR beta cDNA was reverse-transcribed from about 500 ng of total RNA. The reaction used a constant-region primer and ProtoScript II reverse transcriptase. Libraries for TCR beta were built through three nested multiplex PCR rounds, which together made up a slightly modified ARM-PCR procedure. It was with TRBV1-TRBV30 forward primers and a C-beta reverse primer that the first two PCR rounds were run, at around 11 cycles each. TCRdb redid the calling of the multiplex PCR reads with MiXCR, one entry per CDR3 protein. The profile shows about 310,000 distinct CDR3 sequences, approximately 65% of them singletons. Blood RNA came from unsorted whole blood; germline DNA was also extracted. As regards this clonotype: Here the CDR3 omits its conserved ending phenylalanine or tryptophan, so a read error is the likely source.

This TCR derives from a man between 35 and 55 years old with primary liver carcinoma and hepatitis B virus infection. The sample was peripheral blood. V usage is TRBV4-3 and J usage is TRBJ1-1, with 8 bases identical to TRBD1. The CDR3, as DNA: TGTGCCAGCACCCTAAACTTAGGCAGGGGGCGCGACACTGAAGCTTTCTCT. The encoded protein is CASTLNLGRGRDTEAFS.